This entry features one T cell receptor beta chain sequence. The antigen is unknown. The data are from a study of CD8 T cells in ankylosing spondylitis. General study findings and limits: Seven to nine highly homologous variants made up a TCR beta motif that seemed to typify ankylosing spondylitis blood. Significantly higher representation of disease-linked clones was reported for matched ankylosing spondylitis synovial fluid.

V was cut by 7 bases and J by 2 bases, with 17 bases left in between. The CDR3 length is 15 residues. The V gene's germline CDR1 is ENHRY and CDR2 SYGVKD. It was by quantitative 5'-RACE with molecular barcodes that TCR beta libraries were made. TCRdb re-analysed the 5' RACE reads in MiXCR, keeping a single row per CDR3 protein. The data hold about 200,000 distinct CDR3 sequences, with around 13% observed a single time. This TCR was sampled from a male donor with ankylosing spondylitis or in good health (not recorded which). The source material was blood, either unsorted or a sorted T cell fraction (not recorded which). V is TRBV10-3 and J is TRBJ1-2; D gene ambiguous. CDR3 sequence: CAITLDPTHNYGYTF. The CDR3 DNA reads TGTGCCATCACCCTGGACCCGACGCACAACTATGGCTACACCTTC.